Shown below are 10 T cell receptor beta chains from a single sample sequenced in a study of T-cell reconstitution after alpha-beta-depleted transplantation in children. Unique molecular identifiers were built into the TCRbeta library. TCRdb passed the PCR reads through MiXCR, listing each CDR3 protein once. There are about 400,000 distinct CDR3 sequences in the sample; around 20% occur only once, and 3.8% lies in the top ten. The specimen comprised PBMCs from the stem cell graft donor, sampled from the stem cell graft. The source of these receptors is a human donor who donated a stem cell graft to a child with acute myeloid leukemia.

The rearrangement joins TRBV24-1 to TRBJ2-3, with a weak D call TRBD1 (5 bases). The CDR3 is 13 residues long. Germline V CDR1 and CDR2: KGHDR, SFDVKD. V lost 2 bases and J 6 bases, leaving 8 bases between the germline ends. The chain's CDR3 is CATSDSHRDTQYF. The DNA for the CDR3 is TGTGCCACCAGTGATTCCCACAGGGATACGCAGTATTTT.

This clonotype was detected only a few times. V is TRBV7-8 and J is TRBJ2-5; D is ambiguous. CDR3 length: 13 amino acids. Germline V lookup: CDR1 SGHVS, CDR2 FQNEAQ. Trimming removed 1 base at V and 7 bases at J, with 10 bases between. DNA of the CDR3: TGTGCCAGCAGCTTAGGGGGTTCTTGGACCCAGTACTTC. Amino acid sequence: CASSLGGSWTQYF. The whole variable domain, remainder taken from reference TRBV7-8 and TRBJ2-5, is GAGVSQSPRYKVAKRGQDVALRCDPISGHVSLFWYQQALGQGPEFLTYFQNEAQLDKSGLPSDRFFAERPEGSVSTLKIQRTQQEDSAVYLCASSLGGSWTQYFGPGTRLLVL.

The rearrangement links TRBV24-1 to TRBJ2-7; D may be TRBD1 (5 bases). Trimming stripped 9 bases from V and 0 bases from J, with 11 bases between. The CDR3 loop spans 13 amino acids. Germline CDR1 KGHDR, CDR2 SFDVKD. The CDR3 reads CATADSHSYEQYF. CDR3 coding DNA: TGTGCCACCGCCGACAGCCACTCCTACGAGCAGTACTTC.

This clonotype is a singleton in its sample. The gene calls are TRBV4-2 and TRBJ2-6; possibly TRBD1 or TRBD2 for D (5 bases each). This CDR3 region has 16 residues. Between the trimmed V and J ends, which lost 1 base and 1 base, there was a span of 8 bases. Germline lookup yields CDR1 LGHNA and CDR2 YNFKEQ. As DNA, the CDR3 is TGTGCCAGCAGCCAAGTTTGGGGGTCTGGGGCCAACGTCCTGACTTTC. Residues: CASSQVWGSGANVLTF.

This clonotype was seen many times. The chain links TRBV15 to TRBJ2-1; D call uncertain. Germline V CDR1 and CDR2: LNHNV, YYDKDF (reference sequence). The CDR3 contains 15 residues. The V end was cut by 0 bases, the J end by 4 bases, with 10 bases between. The chain's CDR3 is CATSRDIRRYNEQFF. The CDR3 nucleotides are TGTGCCACCAGCAGAGATATCCGACGTTACAATGAGCAGTTCTTC.

This clonotype was observed a handful of times. The V call is TRBV7-9, the J call TRBJ1-1; TRBD1 is a possible D gene (5 bases). Germline-derived CDR1 and CDR2 are SEHNR and FQNEAQ (reference sequence). This CDR3 is built from 15 residues. With 5 bases removed from V and 1 base from J, the gap between germline ends came to 14 bases. The CDR3 loop reads CASSPTTGPNTEAFF. The CDR3 bases are TGTGCCAGCAGCCCCACTACGGGGCCGAACACTGAAGCTTTCTTT.

This clonotype was recorded at least ten times. V gene TRBV12-3 or TRBV12-4 combines with J gene TRBJ1-1, with 9 positions matching TRBD1. V was clipped by 5 bases and J by 4 bases; unmatched bases: 8. The CDR3 totals 15 residues. The CDR3 loop reads CASSPGRQGGTEAFF. The CDR3 DNA reads TGTGCCAGCAGTCCGGGGAGACAGGGGGGCACTGAAGCTTTCTTT.

This clonotype was counted ten times or more. This sequence joins TRBV29-1 and TRBJ2-5; 8 nucleotides match TRBD1. The CDR3 sequence is 13 residues long. Germline-derived CDR1 and CDR2 are SQVTM and ANQGSEA. The V segment lost 7 bases and the J segment 5 bases; nucleotides outside the gene matches: 9. The CDR3 region has the DNA TGCAGCGCTACCAGGGGGCGTCAGGAGACCCAGTACTTC. Its translation is CSATRGRQETQYF. The full variable domain, rest sourced from reference TRBV29-1 and TRBJ2-5, is SAVISQKPSRDICQRGTSLTIQCQVDSQVTMMFWYRQQPGQSLTLIATANQGSEATYESGFVIDKFPISRPNLTFSTLTVSNMSPEDSSIYLCSATRGRQETQYFGPGTRLLVL.

The gene calls are TRBV7-6 and TRBJ2-3; 12 nucleotides align to TRBD2. CDR1 SGHVS and CDR2 FNYEAQ come from the germline V gene. The CDR3 covers 16 residues. Unmatched junction bases numbered 9, after V lost 5 bases and J lost 6 bases. The CDR3 is CASSDALAGGSDTQYF. The CDR3 nucleotides read TGTGCCAGCAGCGACGCACTAGCGGGAGGTTCGGATACGCAGTATTTT.

The chain has TRBV20-1 and TRBJ2-5, with TRBD2 identical over 13 bases. There are 14 residues in the CDR3. Losses at the gene ends were 6 bases for V and 3 bases for J; bases not matched to a gene: 4. Germline V gene data show CDR1 as DFQATT and CDR2 as SNEGSKA (reference sequence). CDR3 coding DNA: TGCAGTGCCGTCGGGACTAGCGGGAAAGAGACCCAGTACTTC. Its translation: CSAVGTSGKETQYF.